The 18 T cell receptor beta chains reported below all come from one sample, sequenced in a study of blood T cell repertoires in COVID-19. TCRdb's table, derived via immunoSEQ multiplex PCR, lists solely in-frame clones and lacks some. The top ten hold around 2% of the sample, which has about 270,000 clones, around 89% seen once. Sequencing input: PBMCs or T cells enriched from blood (not recorded which). These receptors were taken from a woman aged 18-29 years who had recovered from COVID-19.

The V gene is TRBV28, the J gene TRBJ1-5; D call uncertain. The CDR3 length is 14 residues. Trimming pared 2 bases from V and 4 bases from J, leaving 9 bases between. Germline CDR1 is MDHEN and CDR2 is SYDVKM. The CDR3 DNA is TGTGCCAGCAGTTTAGAGATCGAAAATCAGCCCCAGCATTTT. Residues: CASSLEIENQPQHF. The variable domain in full, completed from reference TRBV28 and TRBJ1-5, reads DVKVTQSSRYLVKRTGEKVFLECVQDMDHENMFWYRQDPGLGLRLIYFSYDVKMKEKGDIPEGYSVSREKKERFSLILESASTNQTSMYLCASSLEIENQPQHFGDGTRLSIL.

This sequence joins TRBV4-2 and TRBJ2-5; weak D call: TRBD2 (5 bases). The germline V gene encodes CDR1 LGHNA and CDR2 YNFKEQ. This CDR3 has 15 residues. Deletions cut 1 base from V and 2 bases from J, with 11 bases between. CDR3 sequence reads: CASSQAVSEQETQYF. In DNA form, the CDR3 reads TGTGCCAGCAGCCAAGCTGTTAGCGAACAAGAGACCCAGTACTTC.

The chain joins TRBV28 to TRBJ1-2, with 8 bases aligning to TRBD1. The CDR3 length is 14 residues. J lost 10 bases, V lost 2 bases, and 9 bases had no gene match. Germline values: CDR1 MDHEN, CDR2 SYDVKM. In DNA, the CDR3 is TGTGCCAGCAGTTTACGAGTACGACAGGGGACCTACACCTTC. It encodes CASSLRVRQGTYTF.

V and J are TRBV7-3 and TRBJ2-5, with D possibly TRBD1 on 6 matching bases. Trimming pared 5 bases from V and 5 bases from J, leaving 12 bases between. The CDR3 is made up of 13 amino acids. The germline V gene encodes CDR1 SGHTA and CDR2 FQGTGA. Here the CDR3 DNA reads TGTGCCAGCAGCCGAGGACAGTCGGAGACCCAGTACTTC. Translation: CASSRGQSETQYF.

The rearrangement joins TRBV27 to TRBJ1-5; 7 bases are shared with TRBD1. This CDR3 is 15 amino acids long. Trimming at V came to 6 bases and at J to 0 bases, leaving 5 bases not matched to a gene. Per germline, CDR1 MNHEY and CDR2 SMNVEV (reference sequence). The CDR3: CASRKGTVSNQPQHF. The CDR3 DNA reads TGTGCCAGCAGAAAGGGGACAGTTAGCAATCAGCCCCAGCATTTT.

The V and J genes are TRBV18 and TRBJ2-5; maybe TRBD1 (6 bases). Trimming stripped 4 bases from V and 5 bases from J, with 14 bases between. There are 14 residues in the CDR3. CDR1 and CDR2 (germline): KGHSH, LQKENI. For the CDR3, the DNA is TGTGCCAGCTCACGGGAAACAGGGTTGGAGACCCAGTACTTC. Translation: CASSRETGLETQYF.

This chain uses TRBV5-1 with TRBJ1-2; TRBD1 matches at 8 bases. This CDR3 comprises 15 residues. Per germline, CDR1 SGHRS and CDR2 YFSETQ. V lost 2 bases and J lost 7; bases outside the gene matches: 10. The CDR3 region is CASSLSSQGARGYTF. The CDR3 DNA sequence: TGCGCCAGCAGCTTAAGTTCCCAGGGGGCGCGTGGCTACACCTTC.

This rearrangement joins TRBV25-1 to TRBJ2-2; TRBD1 matches 7 bases. The J segment lost 4 bases and the V segment lost 3 bases, leaving 11 bases of the junction unmatched. The CDR3 covers 17 residues. The V gene's germline CDR1 is MGHDK and CDR2 SYGVNS. This CDR3 is CASSDPLAGGGTGELFF. CDR3 in DNA: TGTGCCAGCAGTGACCCCCTGGCAGGGGGTGGCACCGGGGAGCTGTTTTTT.

V and J are TRBV10-3 and TRBJ2-5; D perhaps matches TRBD1 (5 bases). Germline V CDR1 and CDR2: ENHRY, SYGVKD. The CDR3 loop spans 14 amino acids. Trimming took off 0 bases at V and 6 bases at J, with 11 bases between the two ends. The CDR3 nucleotides read TGTGCCATCAGTGAGTCAAGGGGCGTGAAGACCCAGTACTTC. It specifies CAISESRGVKTQYF.

The V call is TRBV11-2, the J call TRBJ2-7, with D unclear. CDR1 and CDR2 from the germline V gene are SGHAT and FQNNGV. V lost 4 bases and J lost 3, with 7 bases in between. This CDR3 region has 12 residues. CDR3 region: CASSYSRYEQYF. DNA of the CDR3: TGTGCCAGCAGCTACAGCCGCTACGAGCAGTACTTC. The whole variable domain, remainder taken from reference TRBV11-2 and TRBJ2-7, is EAGVAQSPRYKIIEKRQSVAFWCNPISGHATLYWYQQILGQGPKLLIQFQNNGVVDDSQLPKDRFSAERLKGVDSTLKIQPAKLEDSAVYLCASSYSRYEQYFGPGTRLTVT.

This chain's CDR3 is CASSLGGHSNYGYTF. The CDR3 DNA sequence: TGTGCCAGCAGCTTGGGGGGACACTCTAACTATGGCTACACCTTC. The chain joins TRBV5-4 to TRBJ1-2; D may be TRBD1 (6 bases). The CDR3 has 15 amino acids. CDR1 SGHNT and CDR2 YYREEE come from the germline V gene (reference sequence). V was pared by 0 bases and J by 0 bases, with 9 bases between.

V usage is TRBV10-3 and J usage is TRBJ1-3; no reliable D call. Trimming stripped 8 bases from V and 4 bases from J, with 12 bases between. CDR1 ENHRY and CDR2 SYGVKD come from the germline V gene. The CDR3 totals 13 residues. In nucleotides, the CDR3 is TGTGCCATCGGGCAGTCCGCCGGAAACACCATATATTTT. Translation gives CAIGQSAGNTIYF.

This clone was found once. This chain connects TRBV1 to TRBJ2-3; the DNA was not compared with TRBD1, the D call given in the table. TRBV1 is marked as a pseudogene. CDR3 length: 17 amino acids. The chain's CDR3 is CTSSQGKLQGAKDTQYF. The CDR3 DNA reads as TGCACCAGCAGCCAAGGAAAGCTTCAGGGGGCGAAAGATACGCAGTATTTT.

V usage is TRBV5-1 and J usage is TRBJ1-2; perhaps TRBD1 as D (6 bases). This CDR3 is built from 14 residues. With 4 bases removed from V and 2 bases from J, the gap between germline ends came to 12 bases. The V gene's germline CDR1 is SGHRS and CDR2 YFSETQ. The CDR3 DNA sequence: TGCGCCAGCAGCCCGCGTCAGGGGAACTATGGCTACACCTTC. Protein: CASSPRQGNYGYTF.

DNA for the CDR3: TGTGCCAGCAACCTGGCGCTTGGTGGCCTAGCGGTAGAGACCCAGTACTTC. Translating it yields CASNLALGGLAVETQYF. The V and J genes are TRBV7-2 and TRBJ2-5; 7 bases agree with TRBD2. The CDR3 is 17 residues long. Trimming removed 7 bases from V and 4 bases from J; junction bases left unmatched: 18. Looked up from germline, CDR1 is SGHTA and CDR2 is FQGNSA.

The CDR3 nucleotides are TGTGCCAGCACCCCCGGGTTTTCGAACACTGAAGCTTTCTTT. It encodes CASTPGFSNTEAFF. The V call is TRBV6-5, the J call TRBJ1-1; D unresolved. V was clipped by 7 bases and J by 1 base, with 13 bases between them. CDR3 length: 14 residues. CDR1 is MNHEY, CDR2 SVGAGI, per germline.

The V gene is TRBV25-1, the J gene TRBJ1-1, with D tentatively TRBD1 (5 bases). The V end lost 4 bases, the J end lost 5 bases, and 14 bases lay between the germline ends. The V gene's germline CDR1 is MGHDK and CDR2 SYGVNS. The CDR3 is 14 amino acids. The CDR3 region is CASSVGGKTTEAFF. CDR3 nucleotides: TGTGCCAGCAGTGTGGGGGGGAAGACAACTGAAGCTTTCTTT.

This rearrangement joins TRBV27 to TRBJ2-1; D is perhaps TRBD2 (5 bases). This CDR3 is built from 14 residues. V was clipped by 6 bases and J by 5 bases, with 14 bases between them. CDR1 is MNHEY, CDR2 SMNVEV, per germline (reference sequence). CDR3 sequence reads: CASSPFSGNNEQFF. CDR3 sequence (DNA): TGTGCCAGCAGCCCCTTTTCGGGGAACAATGAGCAGTTCTTC.